The present entry profiles one T cell receptor beta chain with its context. Its antigen is currently not known. No base-level quality is on record; no much larger clone is a single base apart. From cysteine to phenylalanine, the CDR3 is 12 amino acids long. This entry keeps only the CDR3 DNA: 36 bases, framed from base 1. For this chain, trimming is 6 bases at the V end and 11 bases at the J end, and the number of junction bases without a gene match is 6. Taken from the germline V gene, the CDR1 and CDR2 loops are MNHEY and SVGAGI. The cohort consisted of 666 healthy bone marrow donors. At the time of sampling, all cohort members were nominally healthy, though unrecorded immune exposures were likely present. The donor was CMV seropositive and was included in the group of some 290 seropositive cohort members. Each donor provided a peripheral blood sample, and peripheral blood mononuclear cells were used for TCR beta sequencing. Genomic DNA extraction from the blood cell samples was performed with the Qiagen DNeasy Blood Extraction Kit.

This entry comes from a study of cytomegalovirus exposure and HLA in healthy donors (dated 2017 in TCRdb). Turning to the overall study: According to an earlier analysis of a few hundred of the donors, about 179 million T cells yielded 100 million or so unique TCR beta sequences and about 300 Gb of sequence data. Of the 350 to 400 genotyped donors, approximately 83% fell in the genetic ancestry cluster associated with self-reported Caucasian donors. A later analysis re-analyzed previously published TCR beta repertoires from 666 donors and added high-resolution HLA genotyping to study TCR occurrence patterns. Every repertoire in the discovery cohort had been generated on one and the same sequencing platform. Because of strong linkage in the cohort, roughly 5 DR-DQ haplotypes were treated as single units for association and clustering. An early release that covered about 640 HLA-typed donors contained approximately 300 gigabases of sequencing data and tens of millions of unique TCR sequences. On average, about 240,000 unique TCR beta nucleotide sequences were sequenced per donor among a few hundred genotyped donors of the cohort, with roughly 18% of those sequences being non-productive. To decide whether each TCR beta V gene segment behaved as functional or pseudogenic, an earlier analysis of some 600 of the donors relied on high-throughput TCR beta sequencing. Donor age, sex, ethnicity and CMV serostatus were compiled alongside the repertoire data. The study was designed to test whether signatures of past pathogen exposure could be identified by cataloging public T cell receptors. To predict cytomegalovirus infection status, the study brought together high-throughput TCR immunosequencing, statistical association of individual TCRs with disease status, and machine learning. Typing coverage differed by locus: A, B, C, DRB1 and DQB1 were typed in roughly 620-630 donors, DQA1 in 522, DPA1 in some 610, and DPB1 in roughly 450. Genome-wide SNP genotypes for about three fifths of the roughly 670 donors were used in a later genetic analysis, which treated that subset as a discovery cohort. HLA typing included class I and class II loci at four-digit resolution. In the later analysis, no new phenotypic data were used to find candidate immune exposures; instead, reliance was placed on TCR beta sequences and their occurrence across donors. A separate validation cohort of approximately 120 different subjects was used in addition to the roughly 670-subject first cohort. The study profiled the T cell repertoires of 550 to 700 subjects by immunosequencing and related them to cytomegalovirus serostatus. What the authors observed across the whole study: A later genetic analysis reported fewer N-insertions in productive TCRs among donors in an Asian-associated ancestry cluster than the roughly 690-donor mean. Because HLA typing was missing for some donors at each locus, association tests included only the typed subset. Several of the top co-occurrence clusters appeared to be linked to parvovirus B19, influenza, CMV and Epstein-Barr virus, according to a later analysis. Linkage disequilibrium might explain the correlated functional status among segregating V segments, but an unknown experimental factor could not be excluded. Some IMGT-functional V segments, including TRBV6-2 and TRBV6-3, could not be distinguished by the 87-base-pair reads and were therefore excluded. Most TCR sequences were seen in very few donors, while some public TCRs were found in many individuals. Roughly uniform sequencing depth across donors was assumed in presence/absence analyses, although this assumption may not hold. The earlier analysis of almost 600 of the donors excluded around 17 rarely observed V segments, including chromosome 9 orphons, because counts were too low. The classifier was reported to diagnose cytomegalovirus status with high specificity and sensitivity in both the original cohort and the validation cohort. Specific HLA alleles were associated with around 18,000 TCR beta sequences at a false discovery rate of 0.05 in a later analysis. A later analysis found that most CMV-associated TCR beta chains appeared HLA-restricted, with HLA associations seemingly driven largely by CMV exposure. A later analysis found that HLA-associated TCR beta chains were more clonally expanded and had lower generation probabilities than equally common non-associated chains. The study gave a list of roughly 150 TCR beta chains associated with cytomegalovirus. The authors suggested that the approach could potentially be generalized to other disease states and immunological phenotypes. CMV serostatus was the only immune exposure information available for the cohort. V-gene and J-gene trimming of TCR beta chains was associated with a missense DCLRE1C variant in a later genetic analysis, and the association was replicated in an independent cohort. A group of highly shared sequence variants was considered likely to be a technical artifact of the sequencing pipeline. An earlier analysis of around 600 of the donors showed that most TCR beta V segments appeared in productive rearrangements either about 87% or about 30% of the time, which broadly matched IMGT annotations. The cohort was sequenced for TCR beta chains only, and without alpha or paired-chain data the features that could be detected were limited. When HLA alleles, especially DR and DQ, strongly co-occurred, attributing TCR associations to individual alleles was difficult. According to a later analysis, TCR association rates differed among HLA loci, with DRB1 alleles showing the most associated TCRs and HLA-C alleles showing the fewest. A further reported finding was that TCR beta sequences accurately predicted the HLA-A and HLA-B alleles for most subjects in the first cohort. In vitro tests confirmed that a few of the cytomegalovirus-associated TCR beta chains recognize cytomegalovirus antigens.

Libraries were built with the immunoSEQ multiplex PCR assay. The multiplex PCR relied on a mix of 60 forward primers for TCR Vbeta segments and 13 reverse primers for TCR Jbeta segments. The CDR3 region of rearranged TCR beta genes was amplified from genomic DNA by a multiplex PCR assay. Amplified TCR beta libraries were sequenced as 87-base-pair reads on the Illumina HiSeq System. Under the source paper's analysis protocol: Across the roughly 640 repertoires, a later analysis counted roughly 77 million unique TCR beta chains, some 11 million of which were shared by at least two donors. Raw reads were error-corrected and collapsed into unique sequences by a nearest-neighbor algorithm in which closely related sequences were merged to remove PCR and sequencing errors. To assign V, D and J gene segments, CDR3 sequences were aligned to IMGT reference sequences. For a sequence to be retained, a match of at least six nucleotides to both a V gene segment and a J gene segment was required. A rearrangement counted as productive if the CDR3 had no stop codons and remained in frame with V and J, and every other rearrangement counted as non-productive. Following IMGT convention, CDR3 was defined as the stretch from the second conserved V-encoded cysteine up to the conserved J-encoded phenylalanine. The earlier analysis of about 640 of the donors excluded any sequence lacking an unambiguous match to a single V gene segment. In an earlier analysis of around 600 of the donors, V segments were called functional above 56.7% productive rearrangements and were called segregating when the between-donor standard deviation exceeded 5%. A statistical classification framework was developed to diagnose cytomegalovirus status using the catalog of TCR beta chain sequences. A later analysis assigned V and J genes by comparing TCR nucleotide sequences with IMGT/GENE-DB human TR gene sequences. In a later analysis, CDR3 sequences and most-parsimonious VDJ recombination scenarios were assigned using the TCRdist pipeline. In a later analysis, each TCR beta chain was defined by its CDR3 amino acid sequence together with its V-gene family, and reads without a unique V-gene family were excluded. A later analysis removed 500 to 650 highly shared, low-generation-probability nucleotide sequences to deal with suspected cross-contamination and a sequencing artifact. A later analysis calculated a clonal expansion index for each public chain from normalized within-repertoire ranks of inferred template counts. In a later analysis, generation probabilities were computed using a VDJ recombination model fitted to out-of-frame rearrangements, and the results were checked against IGoR. In a later analysis, TCR-TCR, TCR-HLA and TCR-CMV co-occurrence was scored with hypergeometric tests, and a repertoire-size bias correction was applied to TCR pairs. In a later analysis, false discovery rates were estimated by permuting HLA or CMV assignments 20 times. In a later analysis, co-occurring TCRs were grouped using DBSCAN, and TCRdist sequence similarity was added for clustering within HLA-allele-positive subsets. Repertoires with fewer than 30,000 or more than 120,000 public chains, plus five repertoires with anomalous nucleotide sharing, were excluded from co-occurrence clustering. The clones in this table, taken by TCRdb from immuneACCESS, are in-frame only. Not every clone is retained; where verified, under half of the shortfall comes from an unresolved V gene, and the cause of the rest is unknown. V, J and clone size were drawn from that table, and D and trimming were deduced from the DNA. In this sample the table shows roughly 200,000 clones, roughly 77% of which occur a single time. The ten biggest clones cover about 3.5% of the sample.

The chain was built from TRBV6-5 and TRBJ1-2, with 10 junctional bases fitting TRBD1. The specimen sequenced was PBMCs. The TCR comes from a man in his forties in good health and CMV-seropositive. The DNA reads as follows: TGTGCCAGCAGAAAGGGACAGGGGACGTACACCTTC. Translated, this gives CASRKGQGTYTF.